Here is one T cell receptor (beta chain) with its context. Antigen unknown. cDNA libraries for TCR beta contained unique molecular identifiers. T cells numbering about 0.9 to 10 million yielded cDNA molecules that totaled some 500,000. Using its own MiXCR run on the PCR reads, TCRdb lists one record per CDR3 protein. Among approximately 250,000 distinct CDR3 sequences listed, 30% to 45% were seen once. The data were taken from a study of post-analysis software for immune sequencing data. Study outcomes and limitations: With TRBV5-6, TRBV5-1 and TRBV20-1 included, about five TRBV segments were more frequent in patients than in controls. Compared with controls, patients showed significantly lower normalized Chao1 diversity. Under F measure analysis, samples from one preparation batch co-clustered strongly.

This CDR3 comprises 15 residues. The germline gives CDR1 DFQATT, CDR2 SNEGSKA (reference sequence). Trimming at V came to 7 bases and at J to 0 bases, leaving 10 bases not matched to a gene. This clonotype originated in a girl aged 5 to 17 with multiple sclerosis. The chain links TRBV20-1 to TRBJ2-7, with 9 positions matching TRBD2. The source material was blood. The CDR3 DNA follows: TGCAGTGGCAGGAGACCACTAGCGGGCTCCTACGAGCAGTACTTC. This translates into CSGRRPLAGSYEQYF.